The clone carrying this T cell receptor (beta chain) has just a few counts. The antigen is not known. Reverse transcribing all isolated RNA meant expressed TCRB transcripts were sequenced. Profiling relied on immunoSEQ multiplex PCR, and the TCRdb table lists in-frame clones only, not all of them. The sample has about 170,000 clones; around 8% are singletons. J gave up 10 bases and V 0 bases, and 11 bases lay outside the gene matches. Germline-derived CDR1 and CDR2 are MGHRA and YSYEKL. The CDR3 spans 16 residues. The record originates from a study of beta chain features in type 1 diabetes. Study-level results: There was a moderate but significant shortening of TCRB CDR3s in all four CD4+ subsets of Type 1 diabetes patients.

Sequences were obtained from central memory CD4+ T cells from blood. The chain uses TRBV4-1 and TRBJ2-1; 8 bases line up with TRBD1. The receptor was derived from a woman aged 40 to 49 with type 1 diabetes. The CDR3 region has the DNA TGCGCCAGCAGCCAAGACGGGTTACCGGGGACAGGAGAGCAGTTCTTC. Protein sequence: CASSQDGLPGTGEQFF.